This T cell receptor (beta chain) is from a study of shared clonotypes between healthy human individuals. Study details: CD4 naive cells filled three plates per donor, CD4 memory three, CD8 naive two and CD8 memory one. Study-level findings and limits: Clonotypes shared by all four sorted-subset donors had higher generation probabilities than non-shared clonotypes. Sorted-subset sequencing, rarefaction showed, was incomplete despite large depth.

Authors' processing steps: ImmunoSEQ gave junction-only sequences without quality scores, so filtering differed. Here immunoSEQ multiplex PCR was the method, and the copy in TCRdb shows in-frame clones only, minus some. V and J calls and clone size follow that table, whereas D and trimming were derived from the DNA. The sample lists about 980,000 clones, around 80% occurring once. This clone was picked up one time. Its specificity is not known. The TCR sequence derives from a man between 18 and 35 years old in good health. Sequencing input: memory CD4+ T cells sorted from blood. Subset in this sample: CD45RA-negative fraction.

The CDR3 protein is CASSYGGFSYNSPLHF. The CDR3 nucleotides read TGTGCCAGCAGTTACGGGGGATTCTCCTATAATTCACCCCTCCACTTT. The J gene is TRBJ1-6, the V gene TRBV6-5, with D possibly matching TRBD1 (5 bases). The germline gives CDR1 MNHEY, CDR2 SVGAGI. Deletions cut 2 bases from V and 0 bases from J, with 8 bases between. The CDR3 is 16 residues long.